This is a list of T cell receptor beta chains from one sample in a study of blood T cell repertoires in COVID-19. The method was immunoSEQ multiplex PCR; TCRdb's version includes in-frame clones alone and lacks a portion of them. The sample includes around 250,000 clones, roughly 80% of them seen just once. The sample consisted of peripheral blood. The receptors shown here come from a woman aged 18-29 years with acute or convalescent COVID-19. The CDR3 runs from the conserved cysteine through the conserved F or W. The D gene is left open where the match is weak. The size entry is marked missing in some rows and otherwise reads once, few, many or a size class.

cdr3_nt: TGTGCCAGCATCGACCCGGGGGTTACTAGGACGAGTACTGAAGCTTTCTTT
cdr3_aa: CASIDPGVTRTSTEAFF
v_call: TRBV7-2
d_call: NA
j_call: TRBJ1-1
clone_size: few

cdr3_nt: TGCAGCGTTGAATCTATCGCGCTAAATGGCTACACCTTC
cdr3_aa: CSVESIALNGYTF
v_call: TRBV29-1
d_call: NA
j_call: TRBJ1-2
clone_size: NA

cdr3_nt: TGTGCCAGCAGCCCCTATGGCTACGAGCAGTACTTC
cdr3_aa: CASSPYGYEQYF
v_call: TRBV7-8
d_call: NA
j_call: TRBJ2-7
clone_size: once

cdr3_nt: TGCGCCAGCAATGACAGGGGGTGGGCTTTCTTT
cdr3_aa: CASNDRGWAFF
v_call: TRBV10-2
d_call: TRBD1
j_call: TRBJ1-1
clone_size: once

cdr3_nt: TGTGCCAGCACTCGGACAGGGTTTAACTATGGCTACACCTTC
cdr3_aa: CASTRTGFNYGYTF
v_call: TRBV6-5
d_call: TRBD1
j_call: TRBJ1-2
clone_size: NA

cdr3_nt: TGTGCCAGCAGCACAGACCCCGCAGGGGACAGGGTAGTTCTACGGGAGCAGTACTTC
cdr3_aa: CASSTDPAGDRVVLREQYF
v_call: TRBV21-1
d_call: NA
j_call: TRBJ2-7
clone_size: NA

cdr3_nt: TGTGCCAGCATTACTCACCAAGAGACCCAGTACTTC
cdr3_aa: CASITHQETQYF
v_call: TRBV2
d_call: NA
j_call: TRBJ2-5
clone_size: NA

cdr3_nt: TGCGCCAGCAGCAGGACAGGGGGCACCGATCAGCCCCAGCATTTT
cdr3_aa: CASSRTGGTDQPQHF
v_call: TRBV5-1
d_call: TRBD1
j_call: TRBJ1-5
clone_size: NA

cdr3_nt: TGTGCCAGCCTCGGACAGAGGAACACTGAAGCTTTCTTT
cdr3_aa: CASLGQRNTEAFF
v_call: TRBV28
d_call: NA
j_call: TRBJ1-1
clone_size: NA

cdr3_nt: TGTGCCTGGAGGGTACAGGGGCTGGGCACTGAAGCTTTCTTT
cdr3_aa: CAWRVQGLGTEAFF
v_call: TRBV30
d_call: TRBD1
j_call: TRBJ1-1
clone_size: NA

cdr3_nt: TGCGCCAGCAGTTCCGGGACATCCTACGAGCAGTACTTC
cdr3_aa: CASSSGTSYEQYF
v_call: TRBV5-1
d_call: NA
j_call: TRBJ2-7
clone_size: NA

cdr3_nt: TGTGCCAGCAGTGCCACCGGAGTAGCCAGAGGGGATACGCAGTATTTT
cdr3_aa: CASSATGVARGDTQYF
v_call: TRBV7-9
d_call: NA
j_call: TRBJ2-3
clone_size: few

cdr3_nt: TGTGCCAGCAGCTTATCCGGGACAAGAGCCTACGAGCAGTACTTC
cdr3_aa: CASSLSGTRAYEQYF
v_call: TRBV7-9
d_call: NA
j_call: TRBJ2-7
clone_size: NA

cdr3_nt: TGTGCCAGCACCGATCCAGGTTATGGCTACACCTTC
cdr3_aa: CASTDPGYGYTF
v_call: TRBV12-3/TRBV12-4
d_call: NA
j_call: TRBJ1-2
clone_size: NA

cdr3_nt: TGTGCCAGCACCCGGACAGATCCCAATCAGCCCCAGCATTTT
cdr3_aa: CASTRTDPNQPQHF
v_call: TRBV2
d_call: NA
j_call: TRBJ1-5
clone_size: NA

cdr3_nt: TGTGCCAGCTCCCTCGACAGGGACTATGGCTACACCTTC
cdr3_aa: CASSLDRDYGYTF
v_call: TRBV18
d_call: TRBD1
j_call: TRBJ1-2
clone_size: NA

cdr3_nt: TGTGCCAGCAGCGAGACAGGGGGCGGTGGCTATGGCTACACCTTC
cdr3_aa: CASSETGGGGYGYTF
v_call: TRBV7-9
d_call: TRBD1
j_call: TRBJ1-2
clone_size: few